This T cell receptor (beta chain) was profiled in a study of blood T cell repertoires in COVID-19. Overall study context: PBMCs, B-cell-depleted T cells, or T cells provided the cDNA or gDNA that made up the material.

This clone has only a few counts. The V gene's germline CDR1 is SGHDT and CDR2 YYEEEE. The length of the CDR3 is 15 residues. The ends were cut back, 0 bases at V and 1 base at J, with 10 bases in the middle. Study processing details: Amplification with reference gene primers provided the estimates of nucleated cell counts. Repertoires were generated with immunoSEQ multiplex PCR, while TCRdb's copy carries only in-frame clones and drops some. That table gives V, J and clone size, and the DNA gave D and trimming. The data contain a few hundred thousand clones, about 82% of them seen just once; the ten biggest clones take up about 10%.

The sample was peripheral blood. V is TRBV5-6 and J is TRBJ2-5, with D unclear. The sequence derives from a woman older than 75 with acute or convalescent COVID-19. CDR3 in DNA: TGTGCCAGCAGCTTGGAGTACAGCCGCCAAGAGACCCAGTACTTC. Translated: CASSLEYSRQETQYF.